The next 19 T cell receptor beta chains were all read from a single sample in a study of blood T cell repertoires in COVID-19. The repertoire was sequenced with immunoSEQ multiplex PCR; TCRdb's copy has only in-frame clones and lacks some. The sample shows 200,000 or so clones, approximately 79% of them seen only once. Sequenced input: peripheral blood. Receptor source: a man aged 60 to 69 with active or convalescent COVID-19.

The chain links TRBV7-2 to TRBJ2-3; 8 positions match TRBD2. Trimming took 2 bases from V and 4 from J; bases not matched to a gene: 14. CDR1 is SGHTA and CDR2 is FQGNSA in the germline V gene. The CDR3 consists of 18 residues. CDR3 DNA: TGTGCCAGCAGCTTATCAAGGGGTCTAGCGGGTTCGGCAGATACGCAGTATTTT. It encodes CASSLSRGLAGSADTQYF.

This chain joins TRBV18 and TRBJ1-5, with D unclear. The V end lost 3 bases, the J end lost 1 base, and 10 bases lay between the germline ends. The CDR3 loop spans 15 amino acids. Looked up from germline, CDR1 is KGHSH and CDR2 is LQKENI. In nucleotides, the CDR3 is TGTGCCAGCTCACCTGAGACGGGGAGCAATCAGCCCCAGCATTTT. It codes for CASSPETGSNQPQHF.

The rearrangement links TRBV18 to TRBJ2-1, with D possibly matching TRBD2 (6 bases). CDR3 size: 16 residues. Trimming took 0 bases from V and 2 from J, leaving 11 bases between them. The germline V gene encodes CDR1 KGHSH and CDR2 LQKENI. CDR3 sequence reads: CASSPPLALTYNEQFF. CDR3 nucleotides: TGTGCCAGCTCACCACCCCTAGCGCTCACCTACAATGAGCAGTTCTTC.

The CDR3 is CASSQALLAGEGVEQFF. As DNA, the CDR3 is TGCGCCAGCAGCCAGGCCCTACTAGCGGGGGAGGGGGTTGAGCAGTTCTTC. This sequence joins TRBV4-3 and TRBJ2-1; 11 nucleotides align to TRBD2. Looked up from germline, CDR1 is LGHNA and CDR2 is YSLEER. The CDR3 has 17 residues. The J segment lost 9 bases and the V segment lost 3 bases, leaving 13 bases of the junction unmatched.

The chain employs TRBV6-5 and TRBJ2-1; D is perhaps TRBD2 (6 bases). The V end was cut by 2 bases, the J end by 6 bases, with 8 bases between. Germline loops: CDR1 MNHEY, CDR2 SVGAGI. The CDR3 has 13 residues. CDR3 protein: CASSYRRGNEQFF. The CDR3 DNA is TGTGCCAGCAGTTACAGGAGGGGCAATGAGCAGTTCTTC.

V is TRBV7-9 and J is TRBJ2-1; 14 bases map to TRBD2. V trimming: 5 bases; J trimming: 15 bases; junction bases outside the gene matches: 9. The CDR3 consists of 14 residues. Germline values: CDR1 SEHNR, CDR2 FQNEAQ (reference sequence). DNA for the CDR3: TGTGCCAGCAGCCTCGGGACTAGCGGGAGCCCGCTGTTCTTC. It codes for CASSLGTSGSPLFF.

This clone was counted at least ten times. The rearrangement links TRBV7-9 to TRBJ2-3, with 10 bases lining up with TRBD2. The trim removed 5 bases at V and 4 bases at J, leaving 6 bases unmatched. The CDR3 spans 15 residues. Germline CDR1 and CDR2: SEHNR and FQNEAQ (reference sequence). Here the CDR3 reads CASSRSSGSADTQYF. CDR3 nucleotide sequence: TGTGCCAGCAGCCGGTCTAGCGGGAGCGCAGATACGCAGTATTTT. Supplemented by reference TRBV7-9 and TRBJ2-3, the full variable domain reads DTGVSQNPRHKITKRGQNVTFRCDPISEHNRLYWYRQTLGQGPEFLTYFQNEAQLEKSRLLSDRFSAERPKGSFSTLEIQRTEQGDSAMYLCASSRSSGSADTQYFGPGTRLTVL.

The CDR3 DNA reads TGTGCCAGCAGTGACTCAAAACAGCAGACTAGCGGGGACCACAATGAGCAGTTCTTC. This sequence encodes CASSDSKQQTSGDHNEQFF. The chain joins TRBV6-4 to TRBJ2-1; 11 positions match TRBD2. The V segment lost 0 bases and the J segment 5 bases; nucleotides outside the gene matches: 12. CDR1 MRHNA and CDR2 SNTAGT come from the germline V gene. The CDR3 has 19 residues.

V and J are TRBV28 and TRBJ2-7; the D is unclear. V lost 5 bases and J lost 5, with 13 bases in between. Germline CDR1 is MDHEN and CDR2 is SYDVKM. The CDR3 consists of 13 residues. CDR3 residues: CASSLRQSDEQYF. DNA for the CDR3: TGTGCCAGCAGTCTCCGACAATCCGACGAGCAGTACTTC.

CDR3 in amino acids: CASSDSTMVKETQYF. DNA for the CDR3: TGTGCCAGCAGTGACTCGACTATGGTCAAAGAGACCCAGTACTTC. The chain is built from TRBV6-4 and TRBJ2-5; tentative D call: TRBD2 (5 bases). V gave up 0 bases and J gave up 3 bases, with 11 bases separating them. Germline V gene sequence: CDR1 MRHNA, CDR2 SNTAGT. CDR3 size: 15 residues.

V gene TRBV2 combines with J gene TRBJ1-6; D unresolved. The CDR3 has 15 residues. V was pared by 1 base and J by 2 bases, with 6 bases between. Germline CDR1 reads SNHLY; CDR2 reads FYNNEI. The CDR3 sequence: CASSEGQAYNSPLHF. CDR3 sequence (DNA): TGTGCCAGCAGTGAAGGGCAGGCCTATAATTCACCCCTCCACTTT. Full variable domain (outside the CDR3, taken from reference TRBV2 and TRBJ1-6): EPEVTQTPSHQVTQMGQEVILRCVPISNHLYFYWYRQILGQKVEFLVSFYNNEISEKSEIFDDQFSVERPDGSNFTLKIRSTKLEDSAMYFCASSEGQAYNSPLHFGNGTRLTVT.

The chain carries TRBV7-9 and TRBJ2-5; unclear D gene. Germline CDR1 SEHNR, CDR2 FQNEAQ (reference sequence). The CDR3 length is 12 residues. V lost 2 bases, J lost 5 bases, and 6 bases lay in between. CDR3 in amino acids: CASSLRSETQYF. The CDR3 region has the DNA TGTGCCAGCAGCTTACGGTCGGAGACCCAGTACTTC.

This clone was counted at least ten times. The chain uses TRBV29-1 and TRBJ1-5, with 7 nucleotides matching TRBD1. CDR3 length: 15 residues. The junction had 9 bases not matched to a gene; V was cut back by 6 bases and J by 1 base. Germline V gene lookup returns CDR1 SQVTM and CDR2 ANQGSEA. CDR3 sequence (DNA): TGCAGCGTCTTGACAGGGTCAGGGAGCAATCAGCCCCAGCATTTT. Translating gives CSVLTGSGSNQPQHF.

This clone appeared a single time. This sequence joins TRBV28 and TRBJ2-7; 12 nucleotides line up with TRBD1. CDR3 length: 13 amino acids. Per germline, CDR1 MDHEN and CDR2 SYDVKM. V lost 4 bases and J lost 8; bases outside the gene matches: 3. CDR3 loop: CASSWDRGRQQYF. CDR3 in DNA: TGTGCCAGCAGTTGGGACAGGGGGCGCCAGCAGTACTTC.

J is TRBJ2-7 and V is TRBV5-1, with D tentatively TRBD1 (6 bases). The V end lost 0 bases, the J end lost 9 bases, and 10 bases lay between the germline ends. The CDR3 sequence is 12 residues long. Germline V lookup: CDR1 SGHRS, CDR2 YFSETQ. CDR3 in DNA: TGCGCCAGCAGCTTGGACCAGGGGACGCAGTACTTC. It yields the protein CASSLDQGTQYF.

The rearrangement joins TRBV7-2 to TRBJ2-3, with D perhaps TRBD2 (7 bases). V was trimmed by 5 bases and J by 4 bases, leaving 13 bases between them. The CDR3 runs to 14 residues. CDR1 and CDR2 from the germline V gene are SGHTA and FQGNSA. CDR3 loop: CASSGGAHADTQYF. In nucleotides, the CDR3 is TGTGCCAGCAGCGGGGGGGCACACGCAGATACGCAGTATTTT.

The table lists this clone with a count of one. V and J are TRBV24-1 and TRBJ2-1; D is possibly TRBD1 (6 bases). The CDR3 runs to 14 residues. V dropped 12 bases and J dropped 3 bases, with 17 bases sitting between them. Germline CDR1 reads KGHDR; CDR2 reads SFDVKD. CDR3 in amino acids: CAGQQGNYYNEQFF. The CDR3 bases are TGTGCCGGGCAACAGGGAAACTACTACAATGAGCAGTTCTTC.

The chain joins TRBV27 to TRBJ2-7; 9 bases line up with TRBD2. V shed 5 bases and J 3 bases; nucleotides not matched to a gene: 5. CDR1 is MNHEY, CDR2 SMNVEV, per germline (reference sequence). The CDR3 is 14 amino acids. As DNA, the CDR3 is TGTGCCAGCAGTGTGACTAGCGGAGGCTACGAGCAGTACTTC. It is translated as CASSVTSGGYEQYF.

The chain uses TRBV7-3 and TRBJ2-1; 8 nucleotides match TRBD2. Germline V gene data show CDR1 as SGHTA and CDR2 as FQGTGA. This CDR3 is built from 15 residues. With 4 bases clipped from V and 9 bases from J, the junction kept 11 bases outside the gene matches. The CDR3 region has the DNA TGTGCCAGCAGCTGGGGACGGGGTAGCGGGGTTGAGCAGTTCTTC. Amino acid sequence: CASSWGRGSGVEQFF.